A single sample gave rise to the 2 T cell receptor beta chains below, sequenced in a study of blood T cell repertoires in COVID-19 (TCRdb year 2020). Library preparation used the immunoSEQ multiplex PCR assay. This immuneACCESS table, as held by TCRdb, lists in-frame sequences with V and J called but not all clones. Of the missing ones, under half trace to an unresolved V gene in checked studies; the others have no known cause. For this sample the table gives around 320,000 clones, of which 85% to 95% were detected only once. Of the sample, roughly 3.9% is held by the ten largest clones. The sequenced material came from PBMCs or T cells enriched from blood (not recorded which). The receptor source for this set is a woman younger than 45 who had been exposed to COVID-19.

CDR3 DNA: TGTGCCAGCAGTTACTCGAGGGCGCGGGGGGGTTCCACAGATACGCAGTATTTT. This sequence encodes CASSYSRARGGSTDTQYF. V usage is TRBV6-2 or TRBV6-3 and J usage is TRBJ2-3; the match to TRBD2 covers 9 bases. CDR1 MNHEY and CDR2 SVGEGT come from the germline V gene. The CDR3 runs 18 residues. The trim removed 0 bases at V and 2 bases at J, leaving 9 bases unmatched.

The chain recombines TRBV3-1 (or the pseudogene TRBV3-2) with TRBJ1-2, with 9 bases identical to TRBD1. This CDR3 is 15 amino acids long. V trimming: 5 bases; J trimming: 4 bases; junction bases outside the gene matches: 8. Looked up from germline, CDR1 is LGHDT and CDR2 is YNNKEL (reference sequence). For the CDR3, the DNA is TGTGCCAGCAGCTACCGGGACAGGGAGGGCTATGGCTACACCTTC. It specifies CASSYRDREGYGYTF.